This entry features one T cell receptor beta chain sequence. The antigen is not known. The sample comes from a study of cytomegalovirus exposure and HLA in healthy donors. Study findings and constraints: While the bulk of TCR sequences proved rare, some public TCRs turned up in many donors. The authors enumerated over 150 TCR beta chains as linked to cytomegalovirus. CMV antigen specificity of a few CMV-associated chains was confirmed in vitro.

It was the approximately 120-subject validation cohort, separate from the roughly 700-subject first cohort, to which the donors belonged. The protocol was immunoSEQ multiplex PCR, while the TCRdb copy is restricted to in-frame clones and leaves out a portion. Counted here are around 150,000 clones, less than 90% occurring once; the ten biggest clones make up 2% to 2.5%. The trim removed 4 bases at V and 4 bases at J, leaving 4 bases unmatched. This CDR3 is built from 15 residues. CDR1 and CDR2 (germline): KGHSH, LQKENI. The V and J genes are TRBV18 and TRBJ1-2; 12 bases map to TRBD1. This sequence originates from a woman under 30 in good health and CMV-seronegative. The sequencing input was PBMCs. CDR3 DNA: TGTGCCAGCTCACTGGGACAGGGGGCTGGCTATGGCTACACCTTC. It is translated as CASSLGQGAGYGYTF.